The 23 T cell receptor beta chains listed next were all sequenced from one sample in a study of blood T cells in healthy people across ages (dated by TCRdb to the mid-2010s). Library prep was done by 5' RACE. Sequencing instrument: Illumina HiSeq 2500. The second PCR ran for roughly 7 to 12 cycles and used a J-beta primer mix along with a sample-barcoded 5' primer. TCRdb itself trimmed the public reads at Q25 with fastp, ran MiXCR and retained productive beta chains. Every CDR3 protein is listed once, alongside the most common genes and DNA of its rows. Within this sample are some 1,500,000 distinct CDR3 sequences, with about 42% of them counted one time only. The ten largest clones represent just over 4% of the sample. Sequencing was done on a sample of blood. The receptors derive from a young woman in good health.

The genes are TRBV27 and TRBJ2-1; 7 nucleotides line up with TRBD1. This CDR3 is built from 12 residues. V lost 6 bases and J lost 12; bases outside the gene matches: 8. From germline, CDR1 is MNHEY and CDR2 SMNVEV (reference sequence). CDR3 in amino acids: CASSRQGQRQFF. CDR3 coding DNA: TGTGCCAGCAGCAGACAGGGTCAAAGGCAGTTCTTC.

In this sample, this clonotype turned up a few times. This rearrangement joins TRBV6-5 to TRBJ1-6; D remains ambiguous. The germline V gene encodes CDR1 MNHEY and CDR2 SVGAGI. This CDR3 contains 13 residues. Trimming took off 6 bases at V and 7 bases at J, with 10 bases between the two ends. CDR3: CASRRGRNSPLHF. The CDR3 bases are TGTGCCAGCAGACGCGGACGGAATTCACCCCTCCACTTT.

The chain combines TRBV15 with TRBJ1-4; perhaps TRBD1 as D (5 bases). V lost 3 bases to trimming and J lost 5 bases, with 10 bases between them. The germline gives CDR1 LNHNV, CDR2 YYDKDF (reference sequence). This CDR3 contains 14 residues. CDR3 residues: CATSRRGPNEKLFF. CDR3 bases: TGTGCCACCAGCAGGAGGGGACCCAATGAAAAACTGTTTTTT.

This clonotype has just a few counts. The V gene is TRBV27, the J gene TRBJ2-5; TRBD2 matches 8 bases. The CDR3 has 13 residues. Germline CDR1 is MNHEY and CDR2 is SMNVEV (reference sequence). J was trimmed by 13 bases and V by 5 bases; bases with no gene match: 12. DNA of the CDR3: TGTGCCAGCAGTGCGCTACCAGCGGGAGTATTGTACTTC. Translation: CASSALPAGVLYF.

This clonotype has only one observation. This sequence may be a read error, since a much larger clone differs from it by one base. V usage is TRBV12-3 or TRBV12-4 and J usage is TRBJ2-1; weak D call: TRBD2 (5 bases). V was clipped by 1 base and J by 5 bases, with 12 bases between them. The CDR3 is 15 residues long. The CDR3 nucleotides read TGTGCCAGCAGTTTAGGCCTAGTGGGAGACAATGAGCAGTTCTTC. This translates into CASSLGLVGDNEQFF.

The chain carries TRBV6-2 or TRBV6-3 and TRBJ2-3; maybe TRBD1 (5 bases). The CDR3 sequence is 14 residues long. In germline, CDR1 is MNHEY, CDR2 SVGEGT. V was pared by 1 base and J by 6 bases, with 11 bases between. DNA of the CDR3: TGTGCCAGCAGTTACTTGGGGCCGGAGGATACGCAGTATTTT. It translates to CASSYLGPEDTQYF.

The chain carries TRBV7-6 and TRBJ1-1; D possibly corresponds to TRBD1 (5 bases). V lost 5 bases to trimming and J lost 4 bases, with 14 bases between them. Looked up from germline, CDR1 is SGHVS and CDR2 is FNYEAQ. CDR3 length: 14 residues. The CDR3: CASSPPLGVTEAFF. The CDR3 DNA follows: TGTGCCAGCAGCCCGCCTTTGGGGGTCACTGAAGCTTTCTTT.

Regarding this clonotype: At one of its ends the junction is not consistent with the germline gene, which may arise from a read error. J is TRBJ1-1 and V is TRBV7-7, with a possible D match to TRBD1 (5 bases). CDR3 size: 14 residues. Germline CDR1 SSHAT, CDR2 FNYEAQ (reference sequence). CDR3: CASSPGGFSTEAFF. As DNA, the CDR3 is TGTGCTAGCAGCCCTGGGGGGTTCAGCACTGAAGCTTTCTTT.

The rearrangement links TRBV4-3 to TRBJ2-1; perhaps TRBD2 as D (6 bases). Germline V CDR1 and CDR2: LGHNA, YSLEER. The ends were cut back, 6 bases at V and 1 base at J, with 10 bases in the middle. This CDR3 contains 14 residues. The CDR3 DNA follows: TGCGCCAGCAGTGGGCGGGAATCCTACAATGAGCAGTTCTTC. Protein: CASSGRESYNEQFF.

The CDR3 DNA sequence: TGTGCCAGCAGCAAAAGACAGCTCTTGGAGACCCAGTACTTC. This codes for CASSKRQLLETQYF. The chain uses TRBV7-9 and TRBJ2-4, with D possibly TRBD1 on 5 matching bases. The J call may not be correct, given that the DNA end is closer to TRBJ2-5. The germline V gene encodes CDR1 SEHNR and CDR2 FQNEAQ (reference sequence). This CDR3 comprises 14 residues.

The V gene is TRBV7-2, the J gene TRBJ1-5; no reliable D call. Germline CDR1 SGHTA, CDR2 FQGNSA. The CDR3 has 13 residues. Between the trimmed V and J ends, which lost 5 bases and 6 bases, there was a span of 11 bases. CDR3 residues: CASSPGMRQPQHF. The DNA of the CDR3 is TGTGCCAGCAGCCCCGGGATGCGTCAGCCCCAGCATTTT.

This chain connects TRBV20-1 to TRBJ1-2, with 7 bases matching TRBD1. Germline V gene data show CDR1 as DFQATT and CDR2 as SNEGSKA (reference sequence). The V gene end was trimmed by 3 bases and the J gene end by 12 bases; junction bases not matched to a gene: 7. The CDR3 has 11 amino acids. CDR3 loop: CSAREGAGDTF. CDR3 nucleotide sequence: TGCAGTGCTAGGGAGGGGGCAGGCGACACCTTC.

The chain couples TRBV5-1 to TRBJ2-2; weak D call: TRBD1 (6 bases). The germline gives CDR1 SGHRS, CDR2 YFSETQ. V gave up 4 bases and J gave up 0 bases, with 10 bases separating them. The CDR3 covers 15 residues. CDR3 amino acids: CASSAGQSNTGELFF. The CDR3 region has the DNA TGCGCCAGCAGCGCCGGACAGTCGAACACCGGGGAGCTGTTTTTT.

This chain uses TRBV10-3 with TRBJ2-7; perhaps D is TRBD1 or TRBD2 (5 bases each). Germline assignment: CDR1 ENHRY and CDR2 SYGVKD. The CDR3 is 13 amino acids. Trimming cost V 2 bases and J 7 bases, with 12 bases left between them. CDR3 loop: CAISERDPGEQYF. Written as DNA, the CDR3 is TGTGCCATCAGTGAGCGGGACCCCGGGGAGCAGTACTTC.

This clonotype turned up a few times. CDR3 sequence reads: CSARDSGTQPQHF. The CDR3 coding sequence is TGCAGTGCTAGAGATAGTGGGACTCAGCCCCAGCATTTT. This chain connects TRBV20-1 to TRBJ1-5, with D tentatively TRBD1 (5 bases). V shed 0 bases and J shed 6 bases, with 9 bases lying between them. CDR3 length: 13 amino acids. The V gene's germline CDR1 is DFQATT and CDR2 SNEGSKA (reference sequence).

The chain carries TRBV3-1 and TRBJ2-7; the match to TRBD1 covers 7 bases. Germline CDR1 and CDR2: LGHDT and YNNKEL (reference sequence). V lost 10 bases to trimming and J lost 4 bases; unmatched junction nucleotides: 10. This CDR3 region has 13 residues. The CDR3 region has the DNA TGTGCCAAAATCAGGGGGATGAGTTACGAGCAGTACTTC. Its protein is CAKIRGMSYEQYF.

On this clonotype: The junction departs from the called germline gene at one end, perhaps through a read error. The chain uses TRBV3-1 and TRBJ2-1, with 9 bases aligning to TRBD2. The CDR3 contains 15 residues. CDR1 is LGHDT and CDR2 is YNNKEL in the germline V gene (reference sequence). CDR3 sequence reads: CASNQAGGAGNEQFF. The CDR3, as DNA: TGTGCCAGCAACCAAGCGGGGGGCGCGGGGAATGAGCAGTTCTTC.

This clonotype appeared a single time. The V and J genes are TRBV29-1 and TRBJ1-2; D uncertain. In germline, CDR1 is SQVTM, CDR2 ANQGSEA. V gave up 7 bases and J gave up 6 bases, with 9 bases separating them. The CDR3 length is 10 residues. CDR3 sequence: CSADDHGYTF. The DNA for the CDR3 is TGCAGCGCTGATGACCATGGCTACACCTTC. The full variable domain, with the rest looked up from reference TRBV29-1 and TRBJ1-2, is SAVISQKPSRDICQRGTSLTIQCQVDSQVTMMFWYRQQPGQSLTLIATANQGSEATYESGFVIDKFPISRPNLTFSTLTVSNMSPEDSSIYLCSADDHGYTFGSGTRLTVV.

The J gene is TRBJ2-5, the V gene TRBV7-2; 7 positions agree with TRBD2. The CDR3 runs to 15 residues. Germline-derived CDR1 and CDR2 are SGHTA and FQGNSA. After removal of 5 bases from V and 7 bases from J, the junction contained 13 bases not matched to a gene. The CDR3 protein is CASSKRGGTSGTQYF. The DNA for the CDR3 is TGTGCCAGCAGCAAAAGGGGAGGGACCTCAGGGACCCAGTACTTC.

This chain links TRBV4-2 with TRBJ2-5; D call uncertain. The last part of the DNA fits TRBJ2-4 better; the J call may be wrong. The CDR3 extends over 15 amino acids. Germline-derived CDR1 and CDR2 are LGHNA and YNFKEQ. CDR3 region: CASSRVPVSENIQYF. The CDR3 DNA reads as TGTGCCAGCAGCCGAGTACCCGTGTCCGAAAACATTCAGTACTTC.

This chain links TRBV6-5 with TRBJ2-2; D could derive from TRBD1 or TRBD2 (5 bases each). Germline CDR1 MNHEY, CDR2 SVGAGI. The CDR3 spans 16 residues. The germline V and J ends were trimmed by 0 bases and 7 bases, with 15 bases remaining between them. In nucleotides, the CDR3 is TGTGCCAGCAGTTACTCGGGGGATCCGTATGACGGGGAGCTGTTTTTT. Translation gives CASSYSGDPYDGELFF.

This sequence joins TRBV27 and TRBJ2-3; TRBD2 aligns across 9 bases. CDR1 and CDR2 from the germline V gene are MNHEY and SMNVEV (reference sequence). The CDR3 consists of 16 residues. With V trimmed by 4 bases and J by 4 bases, 9 bases remained unmatched. The CDR3 bases are TGTGCCAGCAGTTACCGAATAGCGGGAGAAGCAGATACGCAGTATTTT. Residues: CASSYRIAGEADTQYF.

The chain recombines TRBV5-1 with TRBJ2-3; D might be TRBD1 (6 bases). The CDR3 is made up of 14 amino acids. The ends were cut back, 4 bases at V and 4 bases at J, with 13 bases in the middle. CDR1 and CDR2 (germline): SGHRS, YFSETQ. This CDR3 reads CASSAQGSPDTQYF. CDR3 sequence (DNA): TGCGCCAGCAGCGCCCAGGGGAGCCCAGATACGCAGTATTTT.